The 25 T cell receptor beta chains presented below share a single source sample, sequenced in a study of T cells in localized non-small cell lung cancer. TCRdb's table, derived via immunoSEQ multiplex PCR, lists solely in-frame clones and lacks some. The sample contains roughly 25,000 clones, around 82% of which appear only once. This sample comprised PBMCs, obtained before any cancer treatment. These receptors all come from a man aged 35-75 years with stage II lung adenocarcinoma.

CDR3 nucleotides: TGTGCCAGCAGCCGGGACCTTAGCCAGCCCCAGCATTTT. Its protein product is CASSRDLSQPQHF. The chain links TRBV14 to TRBJ1-5, with a tentative D call TRBD1 (5 bases). Germline V gives CDR1 SGHDN, CDR2 FVKESK. The CDR3 is 13 amino acids. V was shortened by 4 bases and J by 7 bases, with 11 bases between the two germline ends.

V is TRBV6-6 and J is TRBJ1-1; D might be TRBD1 (6 bases). There are 12 residues in the CDR3. Trimming stripped 6 bases from V and 1 base from J, with 6 bases between. The V gene's germline CDR1 is MNHNY and CDR2 SVGAGI (reference sequence). This CDR3 is CASRDRNTEAFF. Here the CDR3 DNA reads TGTGCCAGCAGGGACAGGAACACTGAAGCTTTCTTT.

This sequence joins TRBV15 and TRBJ2-2, with a possible D match to TRBD2 (7 bases). Trimming cost V 1 base and J 5 bases, with 17 bases left between them. The CDR3 loop spans 17 amino acids. Germline CDR1 reads LNHNV; CDR2 reads YYDKDF (reference sequence). CDR3 coding DNA: TGTGCCACCAGCAGAGGGGGAGGGACAAAAACTACCGGGGAGCTGTTTTTT. As protein: CATSRGGGTKTTGELFF. Combining the CDR3 with reference TRBV15 and TRBJ2-2 gives the whole variable domain DAMVIQNPRYQVTQFGKPVTLSCSQTLNHNVMYWYQQKSSQAPKLLFHYYDKDFNNEADTPDNFQSRRPNTSFCFLDIRSPGLGDTAMYLCATSRGGGTKTTGELFFGEGSRLTVL.

Only one count was recorded for this clone. The chain joins TRBV7-8 to TRBJ1-5; TRBD1 matches at 7 bases. The CDR3 sequence is 15 residues long. V trimming: 1 base; J trimming: 3 bases; junction bases outside the gene matches: 3. Germline V gives CDR1 SGHVS, CDR2 FQNEAQ. CDR3 region: CASSLGDSYNQPQHF. The DNA for the CDR3 is TGTGCCAGCAGCTTAGGGGACAGTTACAATCAGCCCCAGCATTTT.

The chain uses TRBV9 and TRBJ2-1; D remains unclear. The CDR3 has 15 residues. V lost 0 bases to trimming and J lost 8 bases, with 15 bases between them. Germline loops: CDR1 SGDLS, CDR2 YYNGEE. The CDR3 coding sequence is TGTGCCAGCAGCGTAGGGGGTTTCTCGGGCGATGAGCAGTTCTTC. Residues: CASSVGGFSGDEQFF.

The chain recombines TRBV5-1 with TRBJ1-3; the match to TRBD1 covers 8 bases. The CDR3 contains 14 residues. The trim removed 3 bases at V and 8 bases at J, leaving 7 bases unmatched. The germline V gene encodes CDR1 SGHRS and CDR2 YFSETQ. The CDR3: CASSWTGRGDTIYF. The DNA of the CDR3 is TGCGCCAGCAGCTGGACAGGGCGAGGGGACACCATATATTTT.

The CDR3 sequence is CASSTHPTDTTF. For the CDR3, the DNA is TGTGCCAGTAGTACTCACCCGACAGACACCACCTTC. The chain links TRBV19 to TRBJ1-2, with a weak D call TRBD1 (5 bases). CDR1 and CDR2 from the germline V gene are LNHDA and SQIVND (reference sequence). This CDR3 region has 12 residues. V lost 4 bases, J lost 13 bases, and 16 bases lay in between.

V usage is TRBV27 and J usage is TRBJ2-4, with TRBD2 matching over 10 bases. V was clipped by 7 bases and J by 3 bases; unmatched bases: 12. The CDR3 is 17 amino acids. CDR1 and CDR2 (germline): MNHEY, SMNVEV (reference sequence). CDR3 coding DNA: TGTGCCAGCATATCGACAGCGGGAGGGCCCGGCAAAAACATTCAGTACTTC. Its translation: CASISTAGGPGKNIQYF.

Points on this clone: Other DNA sequences in the same sample also yield this CDR3. The V call is TRBV9, the J call TRBJ1-1; D uncertain. Germline-derived CDR1 and CDR2 are SGDLS and YYNGEE. V was trimmed by 0 bases and J by 0 bases, leaving 6 bases between them. The CDR3 runs to 14 residues. CDR3 nucleotides: TGTGCCAGCAGCGTAGGGGGAATGAACACTGAAGCTTTCTTT. It yields the protein CASSVGGMNTEAFF.

The J gene is TRBJ2-7, the V gene TRBV19; 7 positions match TRBD1. Germline CDR1 reads LNHDA; CDR2 reads SQIVND (reference sequence). CDR3 length: 14 residues. J was trimmed by 3 bases and V by 4 bases; bases with no gene match: 6. CDR3 coding DNA: TGTGCCAGTAGTACGTCCCGGGACAGCTACGAGCAGTACTTC. This gives the protein CASSTSRDSYEQYF.

The chain is built from TRBV18 and TRBJ1-3; no definite D call. With 7 bases removed from V and 1 base from J, the gap between germline ends came to 17 bases. Germline CDR1 and CDR2: KGHSH and LQKENI. The CDR3 is 16 residues long. CDR3 in amino acids: CASLDIGRESGNTIYF. In nucleotides, the CDR3 is TGTGCCAGCTTAGACATTGGCCGAGAATCTGGAAACACCATATATTTT.

The rearrangement joins TRBV15 to TRBJ1-2; a weak D match, TRBD1 (6 bases). Germline V gene lookup returns CDR1 LNHNV and CDR2 YYDKDF (reference sequence). Trimming removed 6 bases from V and 0 bases from J, with 14 bases in between. The CDR3 spans 15 residues. The CDR3 sequence: CATSRGTTSNYGYTF. CDR3 bases: TGTGCCACCAGTCGTGGGACAACTTCTAACTATGGCTACACCTTC.

J is TRBJ2-1 and V is TRBV5-5, with 13 bases identical to TRBD2. This CDR3 is 17 amino acids long. The germline CDR1 and CDR2 sequences are SGHKS and YYEKEE (reference sequence). The trim removed 3 bases at V and 1 base at J, leaving 4 bases unmatched. CDR3 region: CASSSRLAGGSYNEQFF. The CDR3 bases are TGTGCCAGCAGCTCGAGACTAGCGGGAGGATCCTACAATGAGCAGTTCTTC.

This sequence joins TRBV12-5 and TRBJ2-1, with 7 bases lining up with TRBD2. The CDR3 loop spans 17 amino acids. After removal of 0 bases from V and 3 bases from J, the junction contained 8 bases not matched to a gene. The germline V gene encodes CDR1 LGHNT and CDR2 FRNRAP. The CDR3 nucleotides read TGTGCTAGTGGTTTGGTAAGGTCTAGCGGATTCTACAATGAGCAGTTCTTC. This gives the protein CASGLVRSSGFYNEQFF.

The rearrangement uses TRBV5-4 and TRBJ2-7; D possibly uses TRBD1 or TRBD2 (5 bases each). The CDR3 is 13 residues long. V was pared by 1 base and J by 2 bases, with 7 bases between. Germline CDR1 SGHNT, CDR2 YYREEE (reference sequence). CDR3 in amino acids: CASSLRGAYEQYF. CDR3 DNA sequence: TGTGCCAGCAGCTTGAGGGGAGCCTACGAGCAGTACTTC.

The gene calls are TRBV5-1 and TRBJ1-2; 7 nucleotides match TRBD1. Germline lookup yields CDR1 SGHRS and CDR2 YFSETQ. The V gene end was trimmed by 3 bases and the J gene end by 8 bases; junction bases not matched to a gene: 7. The CDR3 is 13 amino acids. CDR3 sequence: CASSYDRAYGYTF. The DNA for the CDR3 is TGCGCCAGCAGCTATGACAGGGCGTACGGCTACACCTTC.

The chain employs TRBV19 and TRBJ1-6, with D possibly being TRBD1 (6 bases). V lost 6 bases and J lost 4, with 19 bases in between. CDR1 LNHDA and CDR2 SQIVND come from the germline V gene (reference sequence). The CDR3 extends over 17 amino acids. Here the CDR3 DNA reads TGTGCCAGTAGCATATCAACCGCAGGGACATATAATTCACCCCTCCACTTT. Its translation: CASSISTAGTYNSPLHF.

The genes are TRBV6-6 and TRBJ2-5, with a weak D call TRBD1 (6 bases). The V end was cut by 2 bases, the J end by 5 bases, with 6 bases between. The CDR3 runs 12 residues. The germline CDR1 and CDR2 sequences are MNHNY and SVGAGI (reference sequence). The CDR3 DNA follows: TGTGCCAGCAGTTACCAGGGGGAGACCCAGTACTTC. This translates into CASSYQGETQYF.

The chain uses TRBV10-3 and TRBJ1-1; 9 nucleotides line up with TRBD1. This CDR3 spans 15 amino acids. The germline V gene has CDR1 ENHRY and CDR2 SYGVKD. V gave up 6 bases and J gave up 0 bases; unmatched junction bases: 5. The DNA of the CDR3 is TGTGCCATCAGAGGACAGGGGACTATGAACACTGAAGCTTTCTTT. Translation: CAIRGQGTMNTEAFF.

The CDR3 coding sequence is TGTGCCAGCAGGTCAGGGCTTTCGAACACTGAAGCTTTCTTT. It yields the protein CASRSGLSNTEAFF. This rearrangement joins TRBV7-2 to TRBJ1-1, with TRBD1 as a possible D gene (5 bases). The CDR3 spans 14 residues. V dropped 6 bases and J dropped 1 base, with 12 bases sitting between them. Per germline, CDR1 SGHTA and CDR2 FQGNSA.

The sample holds a few counts of this clone. The chain uses TRBV6-1 and TRBJ1-5; 7 bases align to TRBD1. The ends lost 4 bases at V and 5 bases at J; junction bases unmatched: 14. Germline V gene lookup returns CDR1 MNHNS and CDR2 SASEGT. The CDR3 totals 17 residues. The CDR3 sequence: CASSGVGQSLYYQPQHF. Here the CDR3 DNA reads TGTGCCAGCAGTGGAGTGGGACAGTCCCTCTACTATCAGCCCCAGCATTTT.

The chain recombines TRBV9 with TRBJ2-5; no reliable D call. Trimming pared 4 bases from V and 4 bases from J, leaving 5 bases between. CDR1 and CDR2 (germline): SGDLS, YYNGEE. This CDR3 comprises 11 residues. The CDR3 DNA sequence: TGTGCCAGCAGCTTGGGAGAGACCCAGTACTTC. It specifies CASSLGETQYF.

This sequence joins TRBV19 and TRBJ2-1; TRBD2 matches at 7 bases. Germline V gene data show CDR1 as LNHDA and CDR2 as SQIVND (reference sequence). With 4 bases clipped from V and 2 bases from J, the junction kept 5 bases outside the gene matches. This CDR3 has 15 residues. In nucleotides, the CDR3 is TGTGCCAGTAGTAGATTGGGGGGGACCTACAATGAGCAGTTCTTC. Encoded protein: CASSRLGGTYNEQFF.

For the CDR3, the DNA is TGTGCCAGCAGCCCGCCCAGACAGGGTATAACCGGGGAGCTGTTTTTT. It specifies CASSPPRQGITGELFF. V is TRBV5-4 and J is TRBJ2-2, with 7 bases lining up with TRBD1. CDR3 size: 16 residues. Germline V CDR1 and CDR2: SGHNT, YYREEE (reference sequence). The junction had 11 bases not matched to a gene; V was cut back by 4 bases and J by 5 bases.

The gene calls are TRBV11-2 and TRBJ1-1; D gene ambiguous. CDR3 size: 14 residues. CDR1 is SGHAT, CDR2 FQNNGV, per germline. V was clipped by 2 bases and J by 1 base, with 8 bases between them. The CDR3 nucleotides are TGTGCCAGCAGCTTACGGATCCCGAACACTGAAGCTTTCTTT. This encodes CASSLRIPNTEAFF.